The sequence of this TCR beta chain was determined in a study of neurological immune-mediated disorders. cDNA was made by 5'RACE with 10-nucleotide random UMIs. Every sequencing run generated in excess of 160 million TCR-beta sequences. These sequences covered 15-18 subjects. Via MiXCR, TCRdb re-called the 5' RACE reads, giving one row per CDR3 protein. The sample includes tens of thousands of distinct CDR3 sequences, approximately 10% of them seen just once. Of note for this clonotype: The antigen is not known.

The germline V gene encodes CDR1 SGHTA and CDR2 FQGNSA. Germline trimming cut 5 bases from V and 7 bases from J; bases unmatched to any gene: 20. CDR3 length equals 19 residues. Findings of the study overall: HTLV-1-associated myelopathy led in TCR clonal expansion, while multiple sclerosis ranked lowest, below healthy controls.

This sequence joins TRBV7-2 and TRBJ2-1, with 10 bases aligning to TRBD2. Sequencing used PBMCs. The TCR originated in a man aged 35 to 55 in good health. CDR3 sequence (DNA): TGTGCCAGCAGCCCCCACGGGAGGAGCCTAGCGGGGGTTCAGAATGAGCAGTTCTTC. Translated, it gives CASSPHGRSLAGVQNEQFF.